Below are 3 T cell receptor beta chains sequenced from a single sample in a study of shared clonotypes between healthy human individuals. Clones were sequenced by immunoSEQ multiplex PCR, and TCRdb holds only the in-frame ones, with some missing. Among over 750,000 clones listed, just over 95% were seen once. CD45RO negativity and positive selection for CCR7 defined naive CD8 cells, a population that excluded terminally differentiated effector memory CD45RA+ cells. Sequencing used naive CD8+ T cells sorted from blood. All receptors come from a man aged 30-40 years in good health.

CDR3 in DNA: TGTGCCAGTAGTCCCTGGGCAGGGAACACTGAAGCTTTCTTT. As protein: CASSPWAGNTEAFF. V and J are TRBV19 and TRBJ1-1, with D unresolved. CDR1 is LNHDA and CDR2 is SQIVND in the germline V gene (reference sequence). V was pared by 5 bases and J by 1 base, with 11 bases between. The CDR3 has 14 amino acids.

J is TRBJ1-1 and V is TRBV5-1; no clear D. The length of the CDR3 is 14 residues. With 2 bases removed from V and 0 bases from J, the gap between germline ends came to 8 bases. Germline assignment: CDR1 SGHRS and CDR2 YFSETQ. The CDR3 coding sequence is TGCGCCAGCAGCTTTATCGACTTGAACACTGAAGCTTTCTTT. This gives the protein CASSFIDLNTEAFF.

The V call is TRBV6-5, the J call TRBJ2-2, with 9 nucleotides matching TRBD1. Per the germline V gene, CDR1 is MNHEY and CDR2 is SVGAGI. V gave up 5 bases and J gave up 7 bases; unmatched junction bases: 2. The CDR3 length is 13 residues. This CDR3 is CASSRQGDGELFF. CDR3 nucleotide sequence: TGTGCCAGCAGTAGACAGGGGGACGGGGAGCTGTTTTTT.